This TCR beta chain is drawn from a study of T cells in Graves' hyperthyroidism and ophthalmopathy. After removal of 0 bases from V and 5 bases from J, the junction contained 4 bases not matched to a gene. The CDR3 length is 15 residues. Germline V CDR1 and CDR2: PRHDT, FYEKMQ (reference sequence). Ten or more counts support this clonotype. Its antigen is unknown. General study findings and limits: Blood also carried most thyroid clonotypes expanded above 0.001.

RNA transcripts yielded amplified TCR beta CDR3 regions. Primed by the HTBI set, a first-round RT-PCR was run on the TCR CDR3. TCRdb processed the multiplex PCR reads anew with MiXCR; each CDR3 protein has one entry. The sample contains 150,000 or so distinct CDR3 sequences, roughly 10% of which appear only once. The chain uses TRBV13 and TRBJ2-5, with 9 positions matching TRBD2. The sequence derives from a woman under 30 with Graves' hyperthyroidism that later progressed to Graves' ophthalmopathy. Specimen: blood. The CDR3 region has the DNA TGTGCCAGCAGCTTAGGGGGGACTAGCACGGAGACCCAGTACTTC. Its translation: CASSLGGTSTETQYF. The full variable domain, completed using reference TRBV13 and TRBJ2-5, is AAGVIQSPRHLIKEKRETATLKCYPIPRHDTVYWYQQGPGQDPQFLISFYEKMQSDKGSIPDRFSAQQFSDYHSELNMSSLELGDSALYFCASSLGGTSTETQYFGPGTRLLVL.